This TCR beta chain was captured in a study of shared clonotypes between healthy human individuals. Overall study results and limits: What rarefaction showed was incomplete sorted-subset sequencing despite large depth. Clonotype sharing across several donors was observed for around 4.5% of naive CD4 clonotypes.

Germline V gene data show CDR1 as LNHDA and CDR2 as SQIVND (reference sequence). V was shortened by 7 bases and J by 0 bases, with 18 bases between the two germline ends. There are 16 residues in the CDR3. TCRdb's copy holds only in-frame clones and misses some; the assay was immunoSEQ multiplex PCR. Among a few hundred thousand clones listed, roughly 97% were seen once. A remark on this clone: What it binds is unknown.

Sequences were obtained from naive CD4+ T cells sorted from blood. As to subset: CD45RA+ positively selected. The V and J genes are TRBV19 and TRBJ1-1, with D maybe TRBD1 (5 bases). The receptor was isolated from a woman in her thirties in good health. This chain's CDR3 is CASTNTGGAVNTEAFF. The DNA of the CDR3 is TGTGCCAGTACCAACACCGGAGGGGCCGTGAACACTGAAGCTTTCTTT.